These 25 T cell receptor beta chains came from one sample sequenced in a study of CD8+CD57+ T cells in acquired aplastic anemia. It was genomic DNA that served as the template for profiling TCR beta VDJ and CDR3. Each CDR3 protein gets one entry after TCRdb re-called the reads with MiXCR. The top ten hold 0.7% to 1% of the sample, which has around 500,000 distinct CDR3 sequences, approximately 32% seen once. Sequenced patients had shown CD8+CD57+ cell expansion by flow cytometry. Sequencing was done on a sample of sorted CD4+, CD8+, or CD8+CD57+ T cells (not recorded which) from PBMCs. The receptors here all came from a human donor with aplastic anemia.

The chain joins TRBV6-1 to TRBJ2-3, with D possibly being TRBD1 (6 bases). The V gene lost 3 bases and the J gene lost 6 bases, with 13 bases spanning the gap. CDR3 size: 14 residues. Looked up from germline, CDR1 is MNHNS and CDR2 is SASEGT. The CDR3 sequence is CASSEPGVSDTQYF. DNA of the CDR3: TGTGCCAGCAGTGAGCCAGGGGTTTCGGATACGCAGTATTTT.

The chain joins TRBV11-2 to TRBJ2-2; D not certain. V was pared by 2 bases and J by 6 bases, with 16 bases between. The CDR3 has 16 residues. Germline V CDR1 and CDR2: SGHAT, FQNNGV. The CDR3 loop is CASSLLILLDAGELFF. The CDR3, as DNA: TGTGCCAGCAGCTTACTGATTCTACTGGACGCCGGGGAGCTGTTTTTT.

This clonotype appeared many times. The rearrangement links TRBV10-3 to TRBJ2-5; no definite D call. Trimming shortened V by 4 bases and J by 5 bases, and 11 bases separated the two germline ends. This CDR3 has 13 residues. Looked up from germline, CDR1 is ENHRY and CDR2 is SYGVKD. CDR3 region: CAISARVVETQYF. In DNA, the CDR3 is TGTGCCATCAGTGCCCGGGTGGTGGAGACCCAGTACTTC.

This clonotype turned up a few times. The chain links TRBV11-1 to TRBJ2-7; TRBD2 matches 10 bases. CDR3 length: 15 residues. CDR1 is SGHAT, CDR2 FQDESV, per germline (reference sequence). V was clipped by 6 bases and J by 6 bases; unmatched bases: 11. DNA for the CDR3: TGTGCCAGCAGAAAAGAGGCTAGCGGGAGCTCCGAGCAGTACTTC. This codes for CASRKEASGSSEQYF.

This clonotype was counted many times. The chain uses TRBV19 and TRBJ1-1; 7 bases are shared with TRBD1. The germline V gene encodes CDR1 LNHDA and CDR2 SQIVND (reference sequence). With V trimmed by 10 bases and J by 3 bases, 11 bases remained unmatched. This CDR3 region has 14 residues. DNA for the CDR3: TGTGCCACTAGACTAAACCAGGGGGACACTGAAGCTTTCTTT. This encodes CATRLNQGDTEAFF.

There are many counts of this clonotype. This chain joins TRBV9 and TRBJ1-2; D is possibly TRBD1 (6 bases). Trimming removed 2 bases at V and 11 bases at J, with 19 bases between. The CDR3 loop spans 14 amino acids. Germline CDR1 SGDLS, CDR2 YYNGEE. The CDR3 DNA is TGTGCCAGCAGCGTCCCGGACAGTCAGATGGGGTACACCTTC. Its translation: CASSVPDSQMGYTF. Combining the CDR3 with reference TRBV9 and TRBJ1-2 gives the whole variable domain DSGVTQTPKHLITATGQRVTLRCSPRSGDLSVYWYQQSLDQGLQFLIQYYNGEERAKGNILERFSAQQFPDLHSELNLSSLELGDSALYFCASSVPDSQMGYTFGSGTRLTVV.

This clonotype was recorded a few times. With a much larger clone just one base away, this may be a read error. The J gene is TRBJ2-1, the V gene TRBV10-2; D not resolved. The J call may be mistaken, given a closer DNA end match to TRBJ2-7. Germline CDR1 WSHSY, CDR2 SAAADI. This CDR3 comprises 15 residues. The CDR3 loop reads CASSEVGSRYNEQYF. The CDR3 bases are TGCGCCAGCAGTGAAGTCGGGTCGCGGTACAATGAGCAGTACTTC.

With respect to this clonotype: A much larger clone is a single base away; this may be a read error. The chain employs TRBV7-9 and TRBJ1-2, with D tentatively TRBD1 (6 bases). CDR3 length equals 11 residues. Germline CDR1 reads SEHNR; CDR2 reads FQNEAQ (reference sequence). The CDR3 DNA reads TGTGCCAGCAGCCAGGACAGCCACCCCATCTTC. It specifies CASSQDSHPIF. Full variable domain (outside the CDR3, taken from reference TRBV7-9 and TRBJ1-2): DTGVSQNPRHKITKRGQNVTFRCDPISEHNRLYWYRQTLGQGPEFLTYFQNEAQLEKSRLLSDRFSAERPKGSFSTLEIQRTEQGDSAMYLCASSQDSHPIFGSGTRLTVV.

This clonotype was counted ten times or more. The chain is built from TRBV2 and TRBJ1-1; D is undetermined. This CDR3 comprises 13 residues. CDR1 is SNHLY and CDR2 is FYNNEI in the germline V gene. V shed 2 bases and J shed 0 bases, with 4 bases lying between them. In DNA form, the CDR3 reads TGTGCCAGCAGTGAACAGCTGAACACTGAAGCTTTCTTT. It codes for CASSEQLNTEAFF.

The DNA for the CDR3 is TGCGCCAGCAGTGAGTCGAGTTCGAACACTGAAGCTTTCTTT. Its protein is CASSESSSNTEAFF. The rearrangement joins TRBV10-2 to TRBJ1-1; no firm D call. V lost 0 bases to trimming and J lost 1 base, with 6 bases between them. Germline assignment: CDR1 WSHSY and CDR2 SAAADI. The CDR3 is made up of 14 amino acids.

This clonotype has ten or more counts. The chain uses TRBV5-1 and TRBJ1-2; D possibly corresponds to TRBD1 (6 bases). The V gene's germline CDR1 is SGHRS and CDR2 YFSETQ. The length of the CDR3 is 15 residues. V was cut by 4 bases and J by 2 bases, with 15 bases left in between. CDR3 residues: CASSGTGQRNYGYTF. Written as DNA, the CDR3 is TGCGCCAGCAGCGGGACGGGACAACGAAACTATGGCTACACCTTC.

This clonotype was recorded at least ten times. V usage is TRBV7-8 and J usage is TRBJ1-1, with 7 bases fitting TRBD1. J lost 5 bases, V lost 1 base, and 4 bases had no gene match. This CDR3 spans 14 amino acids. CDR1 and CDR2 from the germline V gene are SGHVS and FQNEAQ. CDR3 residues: CASSLEGAETEAFF. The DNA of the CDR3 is TGTGCCAGCAGCTTAGAGGGGGCCGAAACTGAAGCTTTCTTT. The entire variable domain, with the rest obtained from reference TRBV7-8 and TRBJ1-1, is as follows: GAGVSQSPRYKVAKRGQDVALRCDPISGHVSLFWYQQALGQGPEFLTYFQNEAQLDKSGLPSDRFFAERPEGSVSTLKIQRTQQEDSAVYLCASSLEGAETEAFFGQGTRLTVV.

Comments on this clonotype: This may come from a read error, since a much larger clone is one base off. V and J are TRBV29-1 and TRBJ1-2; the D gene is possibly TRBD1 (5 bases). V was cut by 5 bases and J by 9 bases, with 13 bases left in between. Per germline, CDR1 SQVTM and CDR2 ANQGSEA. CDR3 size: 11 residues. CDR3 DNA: TGCAGCGTTAACCTGGGGGAGCGCTACACCTTC. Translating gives CSVNLGERYTF.

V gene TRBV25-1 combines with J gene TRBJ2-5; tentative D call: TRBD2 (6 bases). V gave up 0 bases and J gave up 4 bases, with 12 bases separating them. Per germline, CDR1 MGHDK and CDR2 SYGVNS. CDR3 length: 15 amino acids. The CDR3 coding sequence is TGTGCCAGCAGTGAATATACGGGGGTGGGAGAGACCCAGTACTTC. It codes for CASSEYTGVGETQYF.

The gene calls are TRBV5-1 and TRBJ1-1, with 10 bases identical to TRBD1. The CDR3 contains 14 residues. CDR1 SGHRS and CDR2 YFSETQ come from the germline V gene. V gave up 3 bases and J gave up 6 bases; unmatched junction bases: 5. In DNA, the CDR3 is TGCGCCAGCAGCTCGGGACAGGGGTTCGCTGAAGCTTTCTTT. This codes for CASSSGQGFAEAFF. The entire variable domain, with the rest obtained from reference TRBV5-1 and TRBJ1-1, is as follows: KAGVTQTPRYLIKTRGQQVTLSCSPISGHRSVSWYQQTPGQGLQFLFEYFSETQRNKGNFPGRFSGRQFSNSRSEMNVSTLELGDSALYLCASSSGQGFAEAFFGQGTRLTVV.

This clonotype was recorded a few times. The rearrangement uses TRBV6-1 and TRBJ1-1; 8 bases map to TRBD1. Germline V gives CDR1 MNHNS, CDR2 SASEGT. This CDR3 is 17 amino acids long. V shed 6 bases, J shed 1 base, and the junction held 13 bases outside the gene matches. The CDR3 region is CASRRPYAGQENTEAFF. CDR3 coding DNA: TGTGCCAGCAGACGCCCTTACGCGGGACAGGAGAACACTGAAGCTTTCTTT.

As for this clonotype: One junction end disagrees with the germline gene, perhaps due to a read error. The DNA of the CDR3 is TGCAGCGTCCGGACTAGCGGGACAGGTACGCAGTATTTT. Translation: CSVRTSGTGTQYF. J is TRBJ2-3 and V is TRBV29-1, with TRBD2 matching over 12 bases. This CDR3 is built from 13 residues. Per germline, CDR1 SQVTM and CDR2 ANQGSEA.

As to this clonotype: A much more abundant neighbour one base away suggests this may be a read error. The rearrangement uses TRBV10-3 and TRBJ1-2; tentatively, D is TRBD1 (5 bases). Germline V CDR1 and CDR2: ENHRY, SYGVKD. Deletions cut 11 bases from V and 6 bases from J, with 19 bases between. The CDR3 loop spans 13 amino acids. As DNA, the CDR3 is TGTGCCGGCAGACCGGGACCTAGCCATGGCTACACCTTC. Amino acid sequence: CAGRPGPSHGYTF.

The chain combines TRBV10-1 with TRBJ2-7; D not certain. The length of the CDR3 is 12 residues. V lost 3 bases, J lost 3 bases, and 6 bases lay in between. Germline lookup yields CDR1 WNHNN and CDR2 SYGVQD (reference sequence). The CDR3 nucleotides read TGCGCCAGCAGTGACGGCGGCTACGAGCAGTACTTC. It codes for CASSDGGYEQYF.

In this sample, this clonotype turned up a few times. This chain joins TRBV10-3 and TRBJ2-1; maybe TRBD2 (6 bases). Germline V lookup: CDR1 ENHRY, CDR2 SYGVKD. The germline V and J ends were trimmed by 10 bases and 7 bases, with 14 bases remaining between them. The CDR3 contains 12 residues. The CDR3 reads CASGVDWNEQFF. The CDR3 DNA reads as TGTGCCAGCGGGGTAGACTGGAATGAGCAGTTCTTC.

The CDR3 region has the DNA TGCGCCTGCTTGACCCCGGACAGGGCTTGGGAGACCCAGTACTTC. Protein: CACLTPDRAWETQYF. This chain joins TRBV10-2 and TRBJ2-5; 8 bases line up with TRBD1. Germline CDR1 reads WSHSY; CDR2 reads SAAADI. With V trimmed by 11 bases and J by 5 bases, 16 bases remained unmatched. The CDR3 covers 15 residues.

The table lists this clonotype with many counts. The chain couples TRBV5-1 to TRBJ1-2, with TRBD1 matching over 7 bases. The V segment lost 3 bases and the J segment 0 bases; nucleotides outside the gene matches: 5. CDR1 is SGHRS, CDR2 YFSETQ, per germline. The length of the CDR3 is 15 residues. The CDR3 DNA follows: TGCGCCAGCAGCTCCGGGGACAGAACTAACTATGGCTACACCTTC. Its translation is CASSSGDRTNYGYTF.

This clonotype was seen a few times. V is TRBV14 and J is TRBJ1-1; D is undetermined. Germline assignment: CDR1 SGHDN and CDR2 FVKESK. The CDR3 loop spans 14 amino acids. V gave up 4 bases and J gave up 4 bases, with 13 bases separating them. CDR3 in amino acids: CASSPGQLGTEAFF. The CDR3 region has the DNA TGTGCCAGCAGCCCCGGGCAGCTCGGCACTGAAGCTTTCTTT.

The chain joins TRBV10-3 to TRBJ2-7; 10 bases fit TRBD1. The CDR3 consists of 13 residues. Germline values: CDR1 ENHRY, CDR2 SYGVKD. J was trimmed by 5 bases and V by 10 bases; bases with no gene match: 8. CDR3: CASEGQGSDEQYF. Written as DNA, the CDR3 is TGTGCCAGCGAGGGACAGGGGAGCGACGAGCAGTACTTC.

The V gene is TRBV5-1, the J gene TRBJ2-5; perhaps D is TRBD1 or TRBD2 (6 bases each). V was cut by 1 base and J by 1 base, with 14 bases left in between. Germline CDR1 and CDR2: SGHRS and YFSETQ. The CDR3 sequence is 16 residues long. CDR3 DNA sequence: TGCGCCAGCAGCTTGTTGGAGGGGGGCCTCCAAGAGACCCAGTACTTC. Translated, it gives CASSLLEGGLQETQYF.